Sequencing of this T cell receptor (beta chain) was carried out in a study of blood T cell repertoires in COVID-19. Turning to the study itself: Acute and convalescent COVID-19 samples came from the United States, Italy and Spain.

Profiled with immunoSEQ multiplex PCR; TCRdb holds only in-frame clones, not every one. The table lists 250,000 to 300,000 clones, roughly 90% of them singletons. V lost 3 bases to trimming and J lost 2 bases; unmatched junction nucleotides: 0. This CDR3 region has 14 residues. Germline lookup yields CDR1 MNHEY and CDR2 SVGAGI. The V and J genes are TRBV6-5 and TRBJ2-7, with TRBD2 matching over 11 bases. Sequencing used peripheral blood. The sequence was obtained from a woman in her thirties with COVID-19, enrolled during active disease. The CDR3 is CASSYSGRAYEQYF. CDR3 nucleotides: TGTGCCAGCAGTTATAGCGGGAGGGCCTACGAGCAGTACTTC.